The 22 T cell receptor beta chains listed next were all sequenced from one sample in a study of blood T cell repertoires in COVID-19. This table comes from immunoSEQ multiplex PCR, and its TCRdb copy is limited to in-frame clones, with some not included. Here the sample spans approximately 440,000 clones, about 85% being singletons. The sequenced sample consisted of PBMCs or T cells enriched from blood (not recorded which). Receptor source: a woman aged 18-29 years who had recovered from COVID-19.

The chain recombines TRBV3-1 (or the pseudogene TRBV3-2) with TRBJ2-7; D possibly corresponds to TRBD1 (6 bases). CDR1 is LGHDT and CDR2 is YNNKEL in the germline V gene (reference sequence). The V end was cut by 0 bases, the J end by 7 bases, with 19 bases between. The length of the CDR3 is 16 residues. CDR3 coding DNA: TGTGCCAGCAGCCAAGAGCACGGGACATCTCCTGGTGAGCAGTACTTC. This codes for CASSQEHGTSPGEQYF.

This chain joins TRBV9 and TRBJ2-3, with D possibly TRBD2 on 6 matching bases. The CDR3 is 17 residues long. The V and J ends lost 0 bases and 0 bases respectively, with 14 bases between them. Germline-derived CDR1 and CDR2 are SGDLS and YYNGEE. CDR3 amino acids: CASSVAPGGLSTDTQYF. The CDR3 region has the DNA TGTGCCAGCAGCGTAGCCCCCGGGGGACTGAGCACAGATACGCAGTATTTT. Looking up the rest from reference TRBV9 and TRBJ2-3 gives the full variable domain: DSGVTQTPKHLITATGQRVTLRCSPRSGDLSVYWYQQSLDQGLQFLIQYYNGEERAKGNILERFSAQQFPDLHSELNLSSLELGDSALYFCASSVAPGGLSTDTQYFGPGTRLTVL.

This CDR3 is CASSSRQGGENEQFF. CDR3 bases: TGTGCCAGCAGCTCGAGACAGGGAGGAGAGAATGAGCAGTTCTTC. The chain recombines TRBV11-2 with TRBJ2-1, with D tentatively TRBD1 (7 bases). V was trimmed by 4 bases and J by 7 bases, leaving 17 bases between them. This CDR3 region has 15 residues. The germline CDR1 and CDR2 sequences are SGHAT and FQNNGV.

V gene TRBV11-2 combines with J gene TRBJ2-2; D gene unclear. Trimming took 5 bases from V and 0 from J, leaving 4 bases between them. CDR1 and CDR2 (germline): SGHAT, FQNNGV. The CDR3 is 13 amino acids. CDR3 in DNA: TGTGCCAGCAGCCGGTCGAACACCGGGGAGCTGTTTTTT. Protein sequence: CASSRSNTGELFF.

The chain combines TRBV29-1 with TRBJ1-4, with D perhaps TRBD1 (6 bases). The CDR3 sequence is 13 residues long. Germline assignment: CDR1 SQVTM and CDR2 ANQGSEA. Trimming removed 5 bases from V and 6 bases from J, with 13 bases in between. CDR3 in DNA: TGCAGCGTTACCCGGGACACCTATGAAAAACTGTTTTTT. Translation gives CSVTRDTYEKLFF.

The rearrangement joins TRBV9 to TRBJ1-4, with 7 bases aligning to TRBD1. Germline V lookup: CDR1 SGDLS, CDR2 YYNGEE. V lost 3 bases, J lost 10 bases, and 9 bases stayed unmatched. This CDR3 has 14 residues. The CDR3 DNA reads TGTGCCAGCAGCGCCGACAGGGCCGGTCGAAAACTGTTTTTT. As protein: CASSADRAGRKLFF.

The rearrangement joins TRBV6-6 to TRBJ2-4; 8 bases align to TRBD1. This CDR3 spans 15 amino acids. Per the germline V gene, CDR1 is MNHNY and CDR2 is SVGAGI (reference sequence). The J segment lost 2 bases and the V segment lost 5 bases, leaving 5 bases of the junction unmatched. The CDR3 sequence is CASSHRDRPKNIQYF. In nucleotides, the CDR3 is TGTGCCAGCAGTCACCGGGACAGGCCCAAAAACATTCAGTACTTC.

CDR3: CASSPLAGQLTAGANVLTF. CDR3 nucleotide sequence: TGTGCCAGCTCACCCCTAGCGGGACAGCTAACCGCTGGGGCCAACGTCCTGACTTTC. This chain joins TRBV18 and TRBJ2-6; 9 bases are shared with TRBD2. The V gene end was trimmed by 3 bases and the J gene end by 2 bases; junction bases not matched to a gene: 11. This CDR3 is built from 19 residues. Germline CDR1 and CDR2: KGHSH and LQKENI.

The chain is built from TRBV14 and TRBJ1-2, with D uncertain. Germline CDR1 is SGHDN and CDR2 is FVKESK. Trimming left V 4 bases short and J 5 bases short, with 11 bases between. The CDR3 loop spans 13 amino acids. CDR3: CASSPSSGYGYTF. Written as DNA, the CDR3 is TGTGCCAGCAGCCCTTCTAGTGGGTATGGCTACACCTTC.

V is TRBV11-2 and J is TRBJ2-1; 10 bases are a match to TRBD1. The CDR3 sequence is 13 residues long. Trimming cost V 9 bases and J 8 bases; bases outside gene matches: 7. The germline gives CDR1 SGHAT, CDR2 FQNNGV. The CDR3 region is CASSRDRGDEQFF. The CDR3 coding sequence is TGTGCCAGTTCTCGGGACAGGGGAGATGAGCAGTTCTTC.

The chain has TRBV27 and TRBJ2-1; possibly TRBD1 for D (6 bases). This CDR3 spans 13 amino acids. Germline V gene lookup returns CDR1 MNHEY and CDR2 SMNVEV (reference sequence). V lost 7 bases and J 7 bases, leaving 14 bases between the germline ends. The DNA of the CDR3 is TGTGCCAGCAAACACAGGGATGGGAATGAGCAGTTCTTC. As protein: CASKHRDGNEQFF.

The chain employs TRBV5-6 and TRBJ1-2; 7 bases fit TRBD1. Germline V gene data show CDR1 as SGHDT and CDR2 as YYEEEE. The CDR3 is 15 amino acids. Unmatched junction bases numbered 6, after V lost 0 bases and J lost 4 bases. In nucleotides, the CDR3 is TGTGCCAGCAGCTTGGAGGGGGCGAGTATCTATGGCTACACCTTC. Protein product: CASSLEGASIYGYTF.

Details on this clone: The sample has other DNA sequences that encode this CDR3 too. This CDR3 reads CASSRDSNQPQHF. The CDR3 DNA follows: TGTGCCAGCAGCCGGGACTCCAATCAGCCCCAGCATTTT. V and J are TRBV12-3 or TRBV12-4 and TRBJ1-5, with a tentative D call TRBD1 (5 bases). V lost 6 bases and J 3 bases, leaving 9 bases between the germline ends. The CDR3 is 13 residues long.

J is TRBJ2-1 and V is TRBV5-1; 10 bases line up with TRBD2. V trimming: 5 bases; J trimming: 7 bases; junction bases outside the gene matches: 6. The CDR3 has 14 amino acids. CDR1 SGHRS and CDR2 YFSETQ come from the germline V gene. The CDR3 region has the DNA TGCGCCAGCAGGGTAGCGGGGGGCCGGAATGAGCAGTTCTTC. It is translated as CASRVAGGRNEQFF.

This clone showed up just once. The chain joins TRBV7-2 to TRBJ1-1; maybe TRBD1 (5 bases). The V end was cut by 7 bases, the J end by 2 bases, with 14 bases between. CDR3 length: 14 residues. Germline V lookup: CDR1 SGHTA, CDR2 FQGNSA. The CDR3 spells CASTSGELNTEAFF. For the CDR3, the DNA is TGTGCCAGCACCTCGGGGGAATTAAACACTGAAGCTTTCTTT.

The V call is TRBV5-1, the J call TRBJ1-6; no clear D. Germline V gives CDR1 SGHRS, CDR2 YFSETQ. Between the trimmed V and J ends, which lost 0 bases and 10 bases, there was a span of 14 bases. CDR3 length equals 15 residues. The chain's CDR3 is CASSLEGESNSPLHF. In nucleotides, the CDR3 is TGCGCCAGCAGCTTGGAAGGAGAAAGTAACTCACCCCTCCACTTT.

J is TRBJ2-5 and V is TRBV19; D gene unclear. Trimming cost V 0 bases and J 5 bases, with 13 bases left between them. The CDR3 extends over 15 amino acids. The V gene's germline CDR1 is LNHDA and CDR2 SQIVND (reference sequence). As DNA, the CDR3 is TGTGCCAGTAGTATAGATAGGAAAGCGTTCGAGACCCAGTACTTC. Translated, it gives CASSIDRKAFETQYF.

The V and J genes are TRBV19 and TRBJ1-6, with D possibly TRBD1 on 6 matching bases. There are 13 residues in the CDR3. Germline-derived CDR1 and CDR2 are LNHDA and SQIVND (reference sequence). The germline V and J ends were trimmed by 5 bases and 8 bases, with 10 bases remaining between them. The CDR3 spells CASSDRIDSPLHF. CDR3 in DNA: TGTGCCAGTAGTGACAGGATCGATTCACCCCTCCACTTT. The whole variable domain, filled in from reference TRBV19 and TRBJ1-6, reads DGGITQSPKYLFRKEGQNVTLSCEQNLNHDAMYWYRQDPGQGLRLIYYSQIVNDFQKGDIAEGYSVSREKKESFPLTVTSAQKNPTAFYLCASSDRIDSPLHFGNGTRLTVT.

The chain has TRBV27 and TRBJ2-1, with 8 positions matching TRBD1. Trimming took 6 bases from V and 7 from J; bases not matched to a gene: 11. The CDR3 is made up of 15 amino acids. CDR1 and CDR2 (germline): MNHEY, SMNVEV (reference sequence). CDR3 amino acids: CASRGKGQGVNEQFF. In nucleotides, the CDR3 is TGTGCCAGCAGGGGGAAAGGACAGGGAGTAAATGAGCAGTTCTTC.

This chain links TRBV25-1 with TRBJ2-7, with 8 positions matching TRBD1. The V gene's germline CDR1 is MGHDK and CDR2 SYGVNS. J was trimmed by 5 bases and V by 11 bases; bases with no gene match: 17. The CDR3 spans 15 residues. The CDR3 is CARRVSQGVGDEQYF. CDR3 DNA sequence: TGTGCCCGCCGGGTCTCACAGGGGGTAGGGGACGAGCAGTACTTC.

The V gene is TRBV10-3, the J gene TRBJ2-1; TRBD1 is a possible D gene (6 bases). CDR3 length: 11 residues. Trimming removed 11 bases at V and 6 bases at J, with 11 bases between. CDR1 and CDR2 (germline): ENHRY, SYGVKD. CDR3 sequence reads: CASLRGNEQFF. In DNA, the CDR3 is TGTGCCTCACTCAGGGGCAATGAGCAGTTCTTC.

The J gene is TRBJ1-5, the V gene TRBV5-5; 9 bases are shared with TRBD1. Germline-derived CDR1 and CDR2 are SGHKS and YYEKEE (reference sequence). The junction had 12 bases not matched to a gene; V was cut back by 1 base and J by 7 bases. This CDR3 is 17 amino acids long. CDR3 sequence reads: CASSLIPAGQGRQPQHF. The CDR3 nucleotides read TGTGCCAGCAGCTTGATCCCTGCGGGACAGGGAAGGCAGCCCCAGCATTTT.